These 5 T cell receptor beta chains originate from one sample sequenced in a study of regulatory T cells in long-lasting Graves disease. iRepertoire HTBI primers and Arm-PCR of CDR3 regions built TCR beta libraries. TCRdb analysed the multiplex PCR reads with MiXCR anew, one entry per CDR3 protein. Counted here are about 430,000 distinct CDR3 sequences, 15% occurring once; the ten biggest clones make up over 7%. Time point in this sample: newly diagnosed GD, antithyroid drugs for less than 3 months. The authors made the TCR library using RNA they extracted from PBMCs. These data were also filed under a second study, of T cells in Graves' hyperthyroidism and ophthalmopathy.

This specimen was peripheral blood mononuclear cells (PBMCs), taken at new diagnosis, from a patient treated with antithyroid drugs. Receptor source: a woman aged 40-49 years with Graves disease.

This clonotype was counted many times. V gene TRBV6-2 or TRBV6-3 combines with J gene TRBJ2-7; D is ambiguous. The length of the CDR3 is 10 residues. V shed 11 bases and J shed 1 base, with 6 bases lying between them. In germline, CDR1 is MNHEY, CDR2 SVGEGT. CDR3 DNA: TGTGCCCTAAGTTCCTACGAGCAGTACTTC. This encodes CALSSYEQYF.

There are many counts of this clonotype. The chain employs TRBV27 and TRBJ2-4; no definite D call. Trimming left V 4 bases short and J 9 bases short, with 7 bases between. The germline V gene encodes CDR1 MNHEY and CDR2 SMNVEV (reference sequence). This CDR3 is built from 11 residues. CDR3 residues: CASSWLGIQYF. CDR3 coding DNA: TGTGCCAGCAGTTGGCTTGGCATTCAGTACTTC.

CDR3 loop: CASSPTSGSWSGEQYF. CDR3 nucleotide sequence: TGTGCCAGCAGTCCAACTAGCGGGAGTTGGTCTGGCGAGCAGTACTTC. V usage is TRBV27 and J usage is TRBJ2-7; the match to TRBD2 covers 11 bases. From germline, CDR1 is MNHEY and CDR2 SMNVEV (reference sequence). This CDR3 has 16 amino acids. With 5 bases clipped from V and 6 bases from J, the junction kept 12 bases outside the gene matches.

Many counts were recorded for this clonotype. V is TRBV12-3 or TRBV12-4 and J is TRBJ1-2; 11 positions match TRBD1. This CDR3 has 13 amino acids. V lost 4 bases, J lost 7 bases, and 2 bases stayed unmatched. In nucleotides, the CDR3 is TGTGCCAGCAGTTCCGGGACAGGGGGTGGCTACACCTTC. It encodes CASSSGTGGGYTF.

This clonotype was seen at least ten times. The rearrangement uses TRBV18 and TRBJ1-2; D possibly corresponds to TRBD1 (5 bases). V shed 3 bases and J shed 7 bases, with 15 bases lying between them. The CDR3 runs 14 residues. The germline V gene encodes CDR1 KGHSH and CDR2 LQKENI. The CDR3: CASSPEDTGGGYTF. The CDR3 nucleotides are TGTGCCAGCTCACCTGAGGACACCGGCGGTGGCTACACCTTC.